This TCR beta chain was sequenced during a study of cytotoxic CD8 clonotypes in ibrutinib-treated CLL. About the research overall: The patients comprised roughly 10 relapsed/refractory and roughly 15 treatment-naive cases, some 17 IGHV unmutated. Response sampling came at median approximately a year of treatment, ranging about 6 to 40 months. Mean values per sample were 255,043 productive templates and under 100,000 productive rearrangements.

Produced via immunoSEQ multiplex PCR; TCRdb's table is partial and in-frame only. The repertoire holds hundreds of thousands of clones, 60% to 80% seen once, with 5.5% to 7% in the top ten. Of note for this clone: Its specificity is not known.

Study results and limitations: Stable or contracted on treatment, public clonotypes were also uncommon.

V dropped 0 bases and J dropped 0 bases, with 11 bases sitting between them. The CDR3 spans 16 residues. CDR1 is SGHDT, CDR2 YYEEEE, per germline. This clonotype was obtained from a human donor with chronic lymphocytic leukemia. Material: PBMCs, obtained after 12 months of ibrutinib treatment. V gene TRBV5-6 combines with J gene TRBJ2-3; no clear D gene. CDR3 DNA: TGTGCCAGCAGCTTGGCCCCGGATTCTAGCACAGATACGCAGTATTTT. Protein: CASSLAPDSSTDTQYF.